Listed below are T cell receptor beta chains from one sample, sequenced in a study of vaccination and CD4 T cells after COVID-19. TCRdb re-analysed the PCR reads in MiXCR, keeping a single row per CDR3 protein. The sample carries around 26,000 distinct CDR3 sequences, about 64% recorded once. These receptors lack a known antigen. The sequenced sample was CD4+ T cells from blood, cultured in vitro. Every receptor here comes from a human donor who had recovered from COVID-19. The CDR3 runs from the conserved cysteine through the conserved F or W. A D gene is named only where the DNA matches it firmly. Clone size is given for some rows only: seen once, a few or many times, or a class if the clone is expanded.

CDR3nt	CDR3aa	abundance	d_gene	v_gene	j_gene
TGTGCCAGTAGTAATGCAGGGTTTAACTATGGCTACACCTTC	CASSNAGFNYGYTF	once	.	TRBV19	TRBJ1-2
TGTGCCAGTAGTAGGGCCCGGGACGAAAGTGGGTCCCAGCATTTT	CASSRARDESGSQHF	.	.	TRBV19	TRBJ1-5
TGTGCCAGCAGTTTAACAGGGAGAACAACTGAAGCTTTCTTT	CASSLTGRTTEAFF	.	.	TRBV28	TRBJ1-1
TGTGCCACCAGTGCCGGGGCAGGGTACACCGGGGAGCTGTTTTTT	CATSAGAGYTGELFF	few	.	TRBV24-1	TRBJ2-2
TGCAGTGCCCCGGGACGGCATAATTCACCCCTCCACTTT	CSAPGRHNSPLHF	.	.	TRBV20-1	TRBJ1-6
TGTGCCAGCAGCAAAGGCAATCAGCCCCAGCATTTT	CASSKGNQPQHF	.	.	TRBV21-1	TRBJ1-5
TGTGCCAGCAGCCAAGTGGGGGGGGCGATGAACACTGAAGCTTTCTTT	CASSQVGGAMNTEAFF	.	.	TRBV7-2	TRBJ1-1
TGTGCCAGCGGAAAGTGGGTTGGGGACACTGAAGCTTTCTTT	CASGKWVGDTEAFF	.	.	TRBV28	TRBJ1-1
TGCAGTGCTAGTTACTATGGCTACACCTTC	CSASYYGYTF	.	.	TRBV20-1	TRBJ1-2
TGTGCCAGCAGGCCGGACGGCCGTACGCAGTATTTT	CASRPDGRTQYF	.	.	TRBV12-3/TRBV12-4	TRBJ2-3
TGTGCCAGCAGCCCGCTCGACAGGGGTCGTATGAACACTGAAGCTTTCTTT	CASSPLDRGRMNTEAFF	few	TRBD1	TRBV7-2	TRBJ1-1
TGCAGTGCCAGAGACAGGGGAGTGGCGCATTCACCCCTCCACTTT	CSARDRGVAHSPLHF	once	TRBD1	TRBV20-1	TRBJ1-6
TGTGCCAGCAGTCGCAAAACAGGGGTTGGAAATCAGCCCCAGCATTTT	CASSRKTGVGNQPQHF	.	TRBD1	TRBV28	TRBJ1-5
TGCAGTGCCAGACGGGCGGGATTATACGAGCAGTTCTTC	CSARRAGLYEQFF	.	.	TRBV20-1	TRBJ2-1
TGTGCCAGCAGTGAAGAGGGGGCTCGGCATACTGAAGCTTTCTTT	CASSEEGARHTEAFF	.	TRBD1	TRBV2	TRBJ1-1
TGCAGTGCTTCCGGGACAGCTATGAACACTGAAGCTTTCTTT	CSASGTAMNTEAFF	.	TRBD1	TRBV20-1	TRBJ1-1
TGTGCCAGCAGTTACTTGTCATTGTTGGGATTGGGGGGCGGAACTGAAGCTTTCTTT	CASSYLSLLGLGGGTEAFF	.	.	TRBV6-5	TRBJ1-1
TGTGCCAGCGTTGGAGGGGAAGGCCACGAGCAGTACTTC	CASVGGEGHEQYF	.	.	TRBV2	TRBJ2-7
TGTGCCAGCAGTTTACTCCGCTTTAACTATGGCTACACCTTC	CASSLLRFNYGYTF	few	.	TRBV12-3/TRBV12-4	TRBJ1-2
TGTGCCAGCAGCTACGCCGGGCCCACGCAGTATTTT	CASSYAGPTQYF	.	.	TRBV7-8	TRBJ2-3
TGTGCCAGCAGCACCGGACTAGTCGGGTACACCGGGGAGCTGTTTTTT	CASSTGLVGYTGELFF	.	TRBD2	TRBV12-3/TRBV12-4	TRBJ2-2
TGTGCCAGCAGATCGGAGCGCGGCACAGATACGCAGTATTTT	CASRSERGTDTQYF	.	.	TRBV6-1	TRBJ2-3
TGTGCCAGCAGCCCGGCCCGGGGCGGCAACCAGCATTTT	CASSPARGGNQHF	.	.	TRBV7-2	TRBJ1-5
TGCGCCAGCAGTCGAGGACTAGCGAGCGACGAGCAGTACTTC	CASSRGLASDEQYF	.	TRBD2	TRBV10-2	TRBJ2-7
TGTGCCAGTAGTATAGTTGCAGGGGGCAACACTGAAGCTTTCTTT	CASSIVAGGNTEAFF	few	TRBD1	TRBV19	TRBJ1-1
TGCAGTGCTCCCCCGGGACTTCACAATGAGCAGTTCTTC	CSAPPGLHNEQFF	.	.	TRBV20-1	TRBJ2-1
TGTGCCAGCAAGAAACAGGGGGACACTGAAGCTTTCTTT	CASKKQGDTEAFF	.	TRBD1	TRBV6-2/TRBV6-3	TRBJ1-1
TGTGCCACACAACTACAGGGGTCGGAAGATACGCAGTATTTT	CATQLQGSEDTQYF	few	TRBD1	TRBV10-3	TRBJ2-3
TGTGCCCCCAGGGCGGACAGGGAGAACACCGGGGAGCTGTTTTTT	CAPRADRENTGELFF	.	.	TRBV21-1	TRBJ2-2
TGTGCCAGCAGTAGGAGACTAGCGGGATCTGGCGAGCAGTACTTC	CASSRRLAGSGEQYF	.	TRBD2	TRBV27	TRBJ2-7
TGTGCCAGCAGCTTAAGGTGGGGCCGGGAGGACACCACAGATACGCAGTATTTT	CASSLRWGREDTTDTQYF	.	TRBD2	TRBV7-2	TRBJ2-3
TGCAGTGTCAAATCCCGGGGACGAGGCGAAGCTTTCTTT	CSVKSRGRGEAFF	.	.	TRBV20-1	TRBJ1-1